This T cell receptor beta chain is drawn from a study of T cells in women clearing cervical HPV infection. Study background: Cases' blood sampling followed lesion detection by median roughly 150 days (90 to 200).

In regard to this clone: With the read ending 3 residues before the CDR3 end, the germline J gene is used to fill in that end.

CDR1 is SGHRS, CDR2 YFSETQ, per germline. V lost 0 bases and J 0 bases, leaving 4 bases between the germline ends. CDR3 length: 14 residues. All participants had a single incident cervical HPV16 infection, and prevalent HPV16 infections were excluded. The data were produced by immunoSEQ multiplex PCR, yet TCRdb's version contains in-frame clones alone and is incomplete. This sample contains about 39,000 clones. The rearrangement uses TRBV5-1 and TRBJ2-4; D not resolved. Sequences were obtained from blood buffy coat. The clonotype originates from a woman between 18 and 75 years old with a cervical HPV16 infection that either progressed to CIN3+ or cleared (not recorded which). The CDR3 DNA, read in part, is TGCGCCAGCAGCTTGGACAGAGCCAAAAACATT. The encoded protein is CASSLDRAKNI. The complete CDR3 sequence is CASSLDRAKNIQYF.